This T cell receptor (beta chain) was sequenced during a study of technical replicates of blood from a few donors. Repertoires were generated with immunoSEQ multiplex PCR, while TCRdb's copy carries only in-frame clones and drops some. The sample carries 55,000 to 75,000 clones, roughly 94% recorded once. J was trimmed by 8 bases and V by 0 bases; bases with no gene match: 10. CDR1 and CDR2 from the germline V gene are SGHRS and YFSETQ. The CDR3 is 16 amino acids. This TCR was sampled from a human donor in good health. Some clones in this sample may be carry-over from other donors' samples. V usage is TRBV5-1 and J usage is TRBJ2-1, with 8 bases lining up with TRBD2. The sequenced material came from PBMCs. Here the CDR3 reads CASSLARLAPGDEQFF. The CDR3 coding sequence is TGCGCCAGCAGCTTGGCCCGACTAGCGCCTGGAGATGAGCAGTTCTTC.